This TCR beta chain derives from a study of T cells in Graves' hyperthyroidism and ophthalmopathy. This clonotype was counted at least ten times. Its antigen is unknown. Patients were excluded because of uncontrolled infection, other autoimmune disease, pregnancy or lactation. PBMCs were obtained from approximately 10 ml fresh peripheral blood. Study outcomes and limitations: For ophthalmopathy, model prediction preceded onset by a median 6.5 months. Most thyroid clonotypes with frequency above 0.001 were detected in blood.

The J segment lost 1 base and the V segment lost 5 bases, leaving 2 bases of the junction unmatched. Germline values: CDR1 GTSNPN, CDR2 SVGIG (reference sequence). The CDR3 spans 13 residues. The investigators amplified TCR beta CDR3 regions from RNA transcripts. The HTBI set primed first-round TCR CDR3 RT-PCR. TCRdb reprocessed the multiplex PCR reads via MiXCR and lists one record per CDR3 protein. This sample has more than 300,000 distinct CDR3 sequences, with about 18% found just once. The sequencing sample was made of blood. This TCR was sampled from a woman aged 30 to 39 with Graves' hyperthyroidism that later progressed to Graves' ophthalmopathy. This chain connects TRBV30 to TRBJ2-1; TRBD2 agrees at 7 bases. As DNA, the CDR3 is TGTGCCTGGCGGACTAGATCCTACAATGAGCAGTTCTTC. This gives the protein CAWRTRSYNEQFF.